One sample yielded the 30 T cell receptor beta chains listed below, sequenced in a study of CD8 T cells in Susac syndrome. Reverse transcription of roughly 0.5 to 1 ug RNA used random hexamers. Each CDR3 protein gets one entry after TCRdb re-called the immunoSEQ multiplex PCR reads with MiXCR. The sample carries 350,000 to 550,000 distinct CDR3 sequences, approximately 89% recorded once. Sequencing was done on a sample of CD8+ T cells from PBMCs. The source is a human donor with multiple sclerosis.

The chain couples TRBV27 to TRBJ2-2; perhaps TRBD1 as D (5 bases). This CDR3 contains 16 residues. V lost 2 bases, J lost 0 bases, and 10 bases lay in between. CDR1 MNHEY and CDR2 SMNVEV come from the germline V gene (reference sequence). The CDR3, as DNA: TGTGCCAGCAGTTTACTAGGGGTACCGAACACCGGGGAGCTGTTTTTT. Translated: CASSLLGVPNTGELFF.

The gene calls are TRBV4-1 and TRBJ1-1; D gene ambiguous. Trimming took 2 bases from V and 7 from J, leaving 14 bases between them. CDR3 length: 14 residues. The V gene's germline CDR1 is MGHRA and CDR2 YSYEKL. The CDR3 DNA reads TGCGCCAGCAGCCAATCCTCCGGCGGGATTGAAGCTTTCTTT. This sequence encodes CASSQSSGGIEAFF.

This chain uses TRBV6-5 with TRBJ2-1; 9 bases are shared with TRBD1. V dropped 3 bases and J dropped 8; count of bases not matched to a gene: 2. This CDR3 is built from 13 residues. Germline lookup yields CDR1 MNHEY and CDR2 SVGAGI. The CDR3 sequence is CASSYRTGDEQFF. CDR3 nucleotides: TGTGCCAGCAGTTATCGGACAGGGGATGAGCAGTTCTTC.

The chain joins TRBV4-1 to TRBJ1-5; D gene ambiguous. V dropped 1 base and J dropped 5 bases, with 6 bases sitting between them. CDR1 and CDR2 from the germline V gene are MGHRA and YSYEKL. The CDR3 totals 13 residues. The CDR3 here is CASSQGVDQPQHF. The CDR3 bases are TGCGCCAGCAGCCAAGGGGTGGATCAGCCCCAGCATTTT.

This chain's CDR3 is CASSPPGDQPQHF. The CDR3 DNA sequence: TGTGCCAGCAGTCCCCCGGGGGATCAGCCCCAGCATTTT. V usage is TRBV12-3 or TRBV12-4 and J usage is TRBJ1-5; weak D call: TRBD1 (5 bases). V lost 5 bases and J lost 5, with 10 bases in between. This CDR3 has 13 amino acids.

This chain connects TRBV6-5 to TRBJ1-1; D unclear. This CDR3 has 16 residues. Germline V gene sequence: CDR1 MNHEY, CDR2 SVGAGI. V lost 2 bases and J lost 4, with 17 bases in between. For the CDR3, the DNA is TGTGCCAGCAGTTACCCCGATGTGGGGTGGGGCACTGAAGCTTTCTTT. This translates into CASSYPDVGWGTEAFF.

V and J are TRBV4-1 and TRBJ1-1, with TRBD1 as a possible D gene (5 bases). CDR1 MGHRA and CDR2 YSYEKL come from the germline V gene. The CDR3 has 16 amino acids. V was trimmed by 1 base and J by 2 bases, leaving 14 bases between them. In DNA, the CDR3 is TGCGCCAGCAGCCAAGCGTGGGGCAGGGCAAACACTGAAGCTTTCTTT. Translated: CASSQAWGRANTEAFF.

The J gene is TRBJ2-2, the V gene TRBV27; the match to TRBD2 covers 11 bases. This CDR3 is built from 18 residues. The germline V gene encodes CDR1 MNHEY and CDR2 SMNVEV (reference sequence). V was clipped by 5 bases and J by 2 bases; unmatched bases: 10. CDR3 in DNA: TGTGCCAGCAGTCCCCTGGAGGGACTAGCGGCTAACACCGGGGAGCTGTTTTTT. This codes for CASSPLEGLAANTGELFF.

This clonotype was seen only a few times. The V gene is TRBV20-1, the J gene TRBJ2-7; TRBD2 is a possible D gene (6 bases). V lost 2 bases and J lost 4, with 12 bases in between. Looked up from germline, CDR1 is DFQATT and CDR2 is SNEGSKA (reference sequence). There are 13 residues in the CDR3. For the CDR3, the DNA is TGCAGTGCTAGACCCACTAGCAGATACGAGCAGTACTTC. It yields the protein CSARPTSRYEQYF.

The genes are TRBV12-3 or TRBV12-4 and TRBJ2-6, with 8 nucleotides matching TRBD1. The J segment lost 0 bases and the V segment lost 6 bases, leaving 4 bases of the junction unmatched. The CDR3 covers 16 residues. CDR3 coding DNA: TGTGCCAGCAGCGGACAGGGCGACTCTGGGGCCAACGTCCTGACTTTC. Translation: CASSGQGDSGANVLTF.

The chain recombines TRBV19 with TRBJ2-1; TRBD2 agrees at 11 bases. The V gene end was trimmed by 7 bases and the J gene end by 5 bases; junction bases not matched to a gene: 7. This CDR3 is built from 15 residues. CDR1 and CDR2 (germline): LNHDA, SQIVND (reference sequence). The CDR3 DNA sequence: TGTGCCAGTACCACCGGGACTAGCGGAGACAATGAGCAGTTCTTC. It specifies CASTTGTSGDNEQFF.

The gene calls are TRBV27 and TRBJ2-1; D is uncertain. The CDR3 is made up of 16 amino acids. V dropped 0 bases and J dropped 0 bases, with 9 bases sitting between them. Germline loops: CDR1 MNHEY, CDR2 SMNVEV (reference sequence). The CDR3 DNA follows: TGTGCCAGCAGTTTATCGGCATTTAGCTCCTACAATGAGCAGTTCTTC. Translation: CASSLSAFSSYNEQFF.

J is TRBJ2-2 and V is TRBV4-1; no definite D call. The length of the CDR3 is 14 residues. Trimming took off 5 bases at V and 3 bases at J, with 10 bases between the two ends. Germline lookup yields CDR1 MGHRA and CDR2 YSYEKL. For the CDR3, the DNA is TGCGCCAGCAGCTCGGAAGGGTACACCGGGGAGCTGTTTTTT. It is translated as CASSSEGYTGELFF.

The chain carries TRBV5-4 and TRBJ1-5, with a tentative D call TRBD1 (5 bases). Germline loops: CDR1 SGHNT, CDR2 YYREEE (reference sequence). The V end was cut by 0 bases, the J end by 6 bases, with 7 bases between. The CDR3 length is 13 residues. CDR3 nucleotide sequence: TGTGCCAGCAGCTTGGAGGGGTCTCAGCCCCAGCATTTT. It translates to CASSLEGSQPQHF.

The chain couples TRBV10-2 to TRBJ2-3, with unresolved D. V was trimmed by 3 bases and J by 1 base, leaving 8 bases between them. Germline CDR1 WSHSY, CDR2 SAAADI. The CDR3 has 14 amino acids. The CDR3 protein is CASSEYSRTDTQYF. CDR3 DNA: TGCGCCAGCAGTGAATACAGTCGCACAGATACGCAGTATTTT.

V gene TRBV6-2 or TRBV6-3 combines with J gene TRBJ1-5, with D perhaps matching TRBD1 (5 bases). This CDR3 contains 14 residues. Looked up from germline, CDR1 is MNHEY and CDR2 is SVGEGT. Trimming stripped 8 bases from V and 3 bases from J, with 14 bases between. The CDR3 is CASSAGAYNQPQHF. The CDR3 DNA reads TGTGCCAGCTCCGCCGGGGCCTACAATCAGCCCCAGCATTTT.

Notes on this clonotype: A junction end diverges from the germline sequence, so it may reflect a read error. V gene TRBV4-1 combines with J gene TRBJ2-3; 9 nucleotides agree with TRBD1. The CDR3 has 18 residues. CDR1 and CDR2 from the germline V gene are MGHRA and YSYEKL. CDR3 sequence: CASSQLLTGTGSTDTRYF. In DNA form, the CDR3 reads TGCGCCAGCAGCCAACTCCTAACCGGGACAGGGAGCACAGATACGCGGTATTTT.

This clonotype has only one observation. This chain joins TRBV4-1 and TRBJ2-7; 7 bases map to TRBD2. The trim removed 0 bases at V and 5 bases at J, leaving 13 bases unmatched. This CDR3 has 17 residues. In germline, CDR1 is MGHRA, CDR2 YSYEKL. CDR3 sequence: CASSQDWSGEGAHEQYF. In DNA, the CDR3 is TGCGCCAGCAGCCAAGATTGGTCCGGGGAGGGAGCTCACGAGCAGTACTTC.

The J gene is TRBJ1-3, the V gene TRBV24-1; 7 bases line up with TRBD1. This CDR3 has 18 residues. CDR1 KGHDR and CDR2 SFDVKD come from the germline V gene. V shed 0 bases and J 3 bases; nucleotides not matched to a gene: 10. This CDR3 is CATSDLPPTGLVGNTIYF. The CDR3 nucleotides read TGTGCCACCAGTGATTTGCCGCCGACAGGGCTCGTTGGAAACACCATATATTTT.

The CDR3 DNA is TGTGCCAGCAGTTACTCGCCAGGGGTCCCCTATGGCTACACCTTC. Its protein product is CASSYSPGVPYGYTF. The chain combines TRBV6-6 with TRBJ1-2, with D possibly TRBD1 on 6 matching bases. Trimming removed 0 bases at V and 4 bases at J, with 12 bases between. This CDR3 is 15 amino acids long. Germline lookup yields CDR1 MNHNY and CDR2 SVGAGI (reference sequence).

This clonotype was seen a few times. The V call is TRBV27, the J call TRBJ2-2; perhaps TRBD1 as D (5 bases). V was trimmed by 2 bases and J by 2 bases, leaving 6 bases between them. Germline assignment: CDR1 MNHEY and CDR2 SMNVEV (reference sequence). There are 14 residues in the CDR3. CDR3 coding DNA: TGTGCCAGCAGTTTAAGGGGTAACACCGGGGAGCTGTTTTTT. It codes for CASSLRGNTGELFF.

The chain couples TRBV2 to TRBJ1-2; the match to TRBD1 covers 9 bases. V lost 7 bases and J lost 4; bases outside the gene matches: 10. Germline V lookup: CDR1 SNHLY, CDR2 FYNNEI. There are 15 residues in the CDR3. The CDR3 DNA reads as TGTGCCAGCACCCCAGGGACAGGGATATCCTATGGCTACACCTTC. It yields the protein CASTPGTGISYGYTF.

The chain is built from TRBV24-1 and TRBJ1-1; D unclear. Germline V gene data show CDR1 as KGHDR and CDR2 as SFDVKD. The CDR3 length is 19 residues. The V end was cut by 0 bases, the J end by 0 bases, with 19 bases between. The CDR3 nucleotides read TGTGCCACCAGTGATTTGACGCAGGCCCCTTTGACCATGAACACTGAAGCTTTCTTT. It codes for CATSDLTQAPLTMNTEAFF.

This clonotype was counted only a few times. The genes are TRBV10-3 and TRBJ2-7; D may be TRBD1 or TRBD2 (5 bases each). Germline CDR1 ENHRY, CDR2 SYGVKD. The length of the CDR3 is 16 residues. Trimming cost V 5 bases and J 2 bases, with 19 bases left between them. CDR3 residues: CAISWDPGTTTYEQYF. The CDR3 nucleotides read TGTGCCATCAGTTGGGACCCCGGCACTACCACCTACGAGCAGTACTTC.

The chain recombines TRBV7-9 with TRBJ2-5, with D possibly matching TRBD2 (6 bases). This CDR3 has 13 residues. Germline V gives CDR1 SEHNR, CDR2 FQNEAQ (reference sequence). Trimming removed 5 bases at V and 1 base at J, with 8 bases between. In nucleotides, the CDR3 is TGTGCCAGCAGCCCCGGGAGCCAAGAGACCCAGTACTTC. Translation: CASSPGSQETQYF.

V is TRBV9 and J is TRBJ2-7; a possible D gene is TRBD2 (6 bases). The V end lost 3 bases, the J end lost 1 base, and 17 bases lay between the germline ends. This CDR3 region has 16 residues. Germline V gene data show CDR1 as SGDLS and CDR2 as YYNGEE. The CDR3 reads CASSDHDQGGSYEQYF. CDR3 DNA: TGTGCCAGCAGCGACCATGACCAAGGAGGGTCCTACGAGCAGTACTTC.

The chain uses TRBV27 and TRBJ1-2, with D perhaps TRBD1 (6 bases). Germline values: CDR1 MNHEY, CDR2 SMNVEV (reference sequence). The V gene lost 5 bases and the J gene lost 6 bases, with 13 bases spanning the gap. The CDR3 totals 13 residues. Here the CDR3 DNA reads TGTGCCAGCAGTGTGTTGGCAGGGGATGGCTACACCTTC. This encodes CASSVLAGDGYTF.

This chain uses TRBV4-1 with TRBJ1-2; 7 positions agree with TRBD1. From germline, CDR1 is MGHRA and CDR2 YSYEKL. J lost 4 bases, V lost 0 bases, and 2 bases had no gene match. This CDR3 is 14 amino acids long. The CDR3 protein is CASSQETGFYGYTF. The CDR3 DNA is TGCGCCAGCAGCCAAGAGACAGGGTTCTATGGCTACACCTTC.

J is TRBJ2-5 and V is TRBV12-3 or TRBV12-4; TRBD2 is a possible D gene (6 bases). The CDR3 is 16 residues long. V lost 5 bases and J 0 bases, leaving 16 bases between the germline ends. The CDR3 region has the DNA TGTGCCAGCAGTGCTGAGCCGGGGGAATACCAAGAGACCCAGTACTTC. This codes for CASSAEPGEYQETQYF.

This sequence joins TRBV7-2 and TRBJ2-1, with unresolved D. The ends were cut back, 1 base at V and 12 bases at J, with 13 bases in the middle. The CDR3 totals 13 residues. Per the germline V gene, CDR1 is SGHTA and CDR2 is FQGNSA. In DNA, the CDR3 is TGTGCCAGCAGCTTAGTCGAGTTGGGATGGCAGTTCTTC. Amino acids: CASSLVELGWQFF.